This passage covers 10 T cell receptor beta chains from one sample sequenced in a study of T cells after yellow fever vaccination. Each CDR3 protein gets one entry after TCRdb re-called the 5' RACE reads with MiXCR. This sample has some 160,000 distinct CDR3 sequences, with around 8.5% found just once. Source: CD8+ T cells sorted from PBMCs, taken 45 days after the yellow fever booster vaccination. Receptor source: a man between 18 and 29 years old who received the YFV17D yellow fever vaccine.

V is TRBV5-5 and J is TRBJ2-7; maybe TRBD2 (5 bases). Germline assignment: CDR1 SGHKS and CDR2 YYEKEE (reference sequence). CDR3 length: 13 residues. Trimming cost V 1 base and J 3 bases, with 8 bases left between them. The CDR3: CASSLRGFYEQYF. CDR3 nucleotides: TGTGCCAGCAGCTTGCGGGGTTTCTACGAGCAGTACTTC.

The chain couples TRBV4-1 to TRBJ1-6, with D uncertain. CDR1 is MGHRA, CDR2 YSYEKL, per germline. The CDR3 is made up of 15 amino acids. V lost 1 base, J lost 8 bases, and 12 bases lay in between. CDR3 protein: CASSQVTVADSPLHF. Here the CDR3 DNA reads TGCGCCAGCAGCCAAGTAACAGTGGCGGATTCACCCCTCCACTTT.

This clonotype was detected a few times. CDR3 bases: TGTGCCAGCAGCATCGCAGGGGACCTAGCCAAAAACATTCAGTACTTC. Protein sequence: CASSIAGDLAKNIQYF. The rearrangement links TRBV6-2 or TRBV6-3 to TRBJ2-4, with TRBD1 as a possible D gene (6 bases). CDR1 is MNHEY, CDR2 SVGEGT, per germline. With 6 bases removed from V and 0 bases from J, the gap between germline ends came to 15 bases. This CDR3 contains 16 residues.

CDR3 residues: CASSPRAGTSGNTIYF. The CDR3 coding sequence is TGTGCCAGCAGCCCCCGGGCAGGGACCTCTGGAAACACCATATATTTT. The chain is built from TRBV12-3 or TRBV12-4 and TRBJ1-3; possible D gene TRBD1, 5 bases. V was pared by 6 bases and J by 0 bases, with 15 bases between. CDR3 length: 16 amino acids.

The V gene is TRBV5-1, the J gene TRBJ1-1; tentatively, D is TRBD1 (5 bases). The V and J ends lost 1 base and 2 bases respectively, with 12 bases between them. The V gene's germline CDR1 is SGHRS and CDR2 YFSETQ. The CDR3 loop spans 15 amino acids. The CDR3 DNA sequence: TGCGCCAGCAGCTTGTTGGCAGGGTTAAACACTGAAGCTTTCTTT. It specifies CASSLLAGLNTEAFF.

This clonotype occurred a few times. The chain couples TRBV15 to TRBJ2-1; D is ambiguous. CDR3 length equals 14 residues. Germline V gene lookup returns CDR1 LNHNV and CDR2 YYDKDF (reference sequence). Trimming shortened V by 1 base and J by 8 bases, and 12 bases separated the two germline ends. CDR3 nucleotide sequence: TGTGCCACCAGCAGAGCCCGTATTCGCGATGAGCAGTTCTTC. Encoded protein: CATSRARIRDEQFF.

The rearrangement links TRBV6-2 or TRBV6-3 to TRBJ2-5, with unresolved D. Looked up from germline, CDR1 is MNHEY and CDR2 is SVGEGT. V was cut by 2 bases and J by 2 bases, with 9 bases left in between. This CDR3 is 14 amino acids long. Here the CDR3 reads CASSYDASQETQYF. CDR3 in DNA: TGTGCCAGCAGTTACGACGCCTCGCAAGAGACCCAGTACTTC.

This clonotype was counted at least ten times. V gene TRBV6-5 combines with J gene TRBJ2-2, with TRBD1 as a possible D gene (6 bases). The V end was cut by 2 bases, the J end by 1 base, with 8 bases between. Germline CDR1 reads MNHEY; CDR2 reads SVGAGI. The CDR3 has 15 amino acids. The CDR3 sequence is CASSYGQMNTGELFF. DNA for the CDR3: TGTGCCAGCAGTTACGGACAGATGAACACCGGGGAGCTGTTTTTT.

J is TRBJ2-1 and V is TRBV12-3 or TRBV12-4; 9 bases map to TRBD2. Trimming took 5 bases from V and 7 from J; bases not matched to a gene: 9. The CDR3 contains 15 residues. This CDR3 reads CASSNAASGKNEQFF. Here the CDR3 DNA reads TGTGCCAGCAGTAATGCGGCTAGCGGGAAGAATGAGCAGTTCTTC.

The V and J genes are TRBV6-2 or TRBV6-3 and TRBJ2-2; D gene unclear. The CDR3 covers 19 residues. The germline gives CDR1 MNHEY, CDR2 SVGEGT. The germline V and J ends were trimmed by 0 bases and 0 bases, with 17 bases remaining between them. CDR3 in DNA: TGTGCCAGCAGTTACTCGTGTTGTAGCAGCTACCCGAACACCGGGGAGCTGTTTTTT. Its protein is CASSYSCCSSYPNTGELFF.